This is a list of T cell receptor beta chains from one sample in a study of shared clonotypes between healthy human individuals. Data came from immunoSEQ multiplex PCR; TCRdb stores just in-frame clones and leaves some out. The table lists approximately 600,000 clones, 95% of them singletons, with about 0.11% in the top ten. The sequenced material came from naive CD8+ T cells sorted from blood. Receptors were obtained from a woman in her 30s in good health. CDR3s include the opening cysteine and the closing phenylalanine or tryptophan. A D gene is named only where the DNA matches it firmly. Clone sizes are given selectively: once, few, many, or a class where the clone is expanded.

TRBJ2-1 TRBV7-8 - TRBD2 TGTGCCAGCGCCTTAGCGGGAGCCGGCAATGAGCAGTTCTTC CASALAGAGNEQFF
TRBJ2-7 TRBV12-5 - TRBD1 TGTGCTAGTGGGCCGGGACAGGGCTCCTACGAGCAGTACTTC CASGPGQGSYEQYF
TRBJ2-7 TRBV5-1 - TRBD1 TGCGCCAGCAGCTTGGGGGACAGGGTTTATCTTCGTTACGAGCAGTACTTC CASSLGDRVYLRYEQYF
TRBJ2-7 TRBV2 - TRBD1 TGTGCCAGCAGTGAACAGGGGGACTCCTACGAGCAGTACTTC CASSEQGDSYEQYF
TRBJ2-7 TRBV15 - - TGTGCCACCAGTCCAGGTACCGGGACCTACGAGCAGTACTTC CATSPGTGTYEQYF
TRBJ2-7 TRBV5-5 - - TGTGCCAGCAGGGACGAGGTGGACTACGAGCAGTACTTC CASRDEVDYEQYF
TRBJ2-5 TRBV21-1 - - TGTGCCAGCGGGAAAAGCGGGAGCCCTCAAGAGACCCAGTACTTC CASGKSGSPQETQYF
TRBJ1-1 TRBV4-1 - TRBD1 TGCGCCAGCAGCTATGGACAGGGGGCGCTTAACACTGAAGCTTTCTTT CASSYGQGALNTEAFF
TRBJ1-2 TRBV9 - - TGTGCCAGCAGCCCTCCCAGGGGCTATGGCTACACCTTC CASSPPRGYGYTF
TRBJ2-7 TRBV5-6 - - TGTGCCAGCAGCTTGAGCTCCTACGAGCAGTACTTC CASSLSSYEQYF
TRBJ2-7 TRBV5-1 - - TGCGCCAGCAGCCAAGGACTTACCTACGAGCAGTACTTC CASSQGLTYEQYF
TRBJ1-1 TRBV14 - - TGTGCCAGCAGCCCTCGGGACCGGGTTGAAGGAGAAGCTTTCTTT CASSPRDRVEGEAFF
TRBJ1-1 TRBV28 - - TGTGCCAGCAGGGGGAGAACCACTGAAGCTTTCTTT CASRGRTTEAFF
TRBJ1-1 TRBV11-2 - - TGTGCCAGCAGCCTGAGGGGGTACACTGAAGCTTTCTTT CASSLRGYTEAFF
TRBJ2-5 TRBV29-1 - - TGCAGCGTTGTTCGGGAGCAAGAGACCCAGTACTTC CSVVREQETQYF
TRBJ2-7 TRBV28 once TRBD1 TGTGCCAGCAGTTTGGAGACAGGGGGCAACTACGAGCAGTACTTC CASSLETGGNYEQYF
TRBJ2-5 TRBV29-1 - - TGCAGCGTTGATAGTAGGTATCAATCCTACCAAGAGACCCAGTACTTC CSVDSRYQSYQETQYF
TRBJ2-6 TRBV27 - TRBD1 TGTGCCAGCAGTTTAAGACCCCGGGACAGGGTGCCCTCTGGGGCCAACGTCCTGACTTTC CASSLRPRDRVPSGANVLTF
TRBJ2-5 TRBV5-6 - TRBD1 TGTGCCAGCAGCTGGCGACAGGGGGCTCAAGAGACCCAGTACTTC CASSWRQGAQETQYF
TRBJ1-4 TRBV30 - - TGTGCCTGGAGTCTCCCGACAGAAGCCAATGAAAAACTGTTTTTT CAWSLPTEANEKLFF
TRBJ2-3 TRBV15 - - TGTGCCACCGCCAAAGCCGGGGGCGCAGATACGCAGTATTTT CATAKAGGADTQYF
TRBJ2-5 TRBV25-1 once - TGTGCCAGCAGTGAATATCGGCCCCAGGAAGAGACCCAGTACTTC CASSEYRPQEETQYF
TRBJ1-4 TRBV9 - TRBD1 TGTGCCAGCAGCGTAGGAGCCGGGACAGGGCTAGGAAAGGAAAAACTGTTTTTT CASSVGAGTGLGKEKLFF
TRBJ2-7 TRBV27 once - TGTGCCAGCACCCCGGGCAGGGGTTACGAGCAGTACTTC CASTPGRGYEQYF